A single sample gave rise to the 17 T cell receptor beta chains below, sequenced in a study of neurological immune-mediated disorders. Documented time point: longitudinal time-point 1 (baseline). A single record per CDR3 protein comes from TCRdb applying MiXCR to the 5' RACE reads. The sample shows fewer than 90,000 distinct CDR3 sequences, roughly 10% of them seen only once. The sample was PBMCs. Receptors originate from a man aged 25-45 years in good health.

There are many counts of this clonotype. The CDR3 is CSARDGGGRDQPQHF. The CDR3, as DNA: TGCAGTGCTAGAGATGGCGGGGGGCGGGATCAGCCCCAGCATTTT. This chain uses TRBV20-1 with TRBJ1-5; D may be TRBD1 (6 bases). V lost 0 bases and J lost 5, with 14 bases in between. The CDR3 has 15 amino acids. CDR1 DFQATT and CDR2 SNEGSKA come from the germline V gene (reference sequence).

The table lists this clonotype with many counts. The J gene is TRBJ1-5, the V gene TRBV7-2, with 10 bases identical to TRBD1. This CDR3 has 16 residues. The V gene end was trimmed by 5 bases and the J gene end by 6 bases; junction bases not matched to a gene: 10. Germline CDR1 is SGHTA and CDR2 is FQGNSA. The CDR3 loop is CASSPGQGGTGQPQHF. DNA for the CDR3: TGTGCCAGCAGCCCAGGACAGGGGGGGACGGGTCAGCCCCAGCATTTT.

This clonotype has at least ten counts. The rearrangement joins TRBV6-6 to TRBJ2-7; D gene ambiguous. Germline values: CDR1 MNHNY, CDR2 SVGAGI (reference sequence). The ends were cut back, 0 bases at V and 7 bases at J, with 4 bases in the middle. The CDR3 extends over 11 amino acids. DNA for the CDR3: TGTGCCAGCAGTTACTCGGGAGAGCAGTACTTC. It specifies CASSYSGEQYF.

This clonotype was recorded at least ten times. The chain carries TRBV7-8 and TRBJ2-7; 9 nucleotides match TRBD1. With 0 bases clipped from V and 4 bases from J, the junction kept 1 base outside the gene matches. The CDR3 loop spans 14 amino acids. In germline, CDR1 is SGHVS, CDR2 FQNEAQ. This CDR3 is CASSLAGTGYEQYF. The CDR3 DNA reads as TGTGCCAGCAGCTTAGCCGGGACAGGGTACGAGCAGTACTTC.

This clonotype was observed at least ten times. The V and J genes are TRBV20-1 and TRBJ2-1, with D perhaps TRBD2 (6 bases). V was cut by 0 bases and J by 6 bases, with 12 bases left in between. Germline values: CDR1 DFQATT, CDR2 SNEGSKA (reference sequence). The CDR3 has 14 residues. CDR3 sequence (DNA): TGCAGTGCTAGAGATCCCCCGACTAGCAATGAGCAGTTCTTC. This gives the protein CSARDPPTSNEQFF.

The table lists this clonotype with many counts. This rearrangement joins TRBV7-3 to TRBJ2-1; no clear D. The germline V gene encodes CDR1 SGHTA and CDR2 FQGTGA. CDR3 size: 13 residues. Trimming pared 4 bases from V and 4 bases from J, leaving 8 bases between. The CDR3, as DNA: TGTGCCAGCAGCTCGACACTTTACAATGAGCAGTTCTTC. It is translated as CASSSTLYNEQFF.

This clonotype was observed many times. The J gene is TRBJ2-3, the V gene TRBV9; no definite D call. Germline CDR1 reads SGDLS; CDR2 reads YYNGEE. This CDR3 region has 14 residues. Between the trimmed V and J ends, which lost 2 bases and 4 bases, there was a span of 11 bases. This chain's CDR3 is CASSVRTTADTQYF. CDR3 coding DNA: TGTGCCAGCAGCGTGAGGACGACCGCAGATACGCAGTATTTT.

This clonotype has a count of ten or more. The rearrangement joins TRBV4-2 to TRBJ2-7; the D is unclear. The V end lost 8 bases, the J end lost 2 bases, and 16 bases lay between the germline ends. Germline V gene data show CDR1 as LGHNA and CDR2 as YNFKEQ. The CDR3 spans 14 residues. The DNA for the CDR3 is TGTGCCAGCCGCCCTACTGACGGAACCTACGAGCAGTACTTC. Protein sequence: CASRPTDGTYEQYF.

This clonotype was seen repeatedly, ten times or more. The chain employs TRBV9 and TRBJ1-6; D is unclear. The CDR3 has 14 residues. V was clipped by 1 base and J by 10 bases, with 12 bases between them. Germline-derived CDR1 and CDR2 are SGDLS and YYNGEE. CDR3 region: CASSVRDFGSPLHF. For the CDR3, the DNA is TGTGCCAGCAGCGTACGGGATTTCGGCTCACCCCTCCACTTT. Supplemented by reference TRBV9 and TRBJ1-6, the full variable domain reads DSGVTQTPKHLITATGQRVTLRCSPRSGDLSVYWYQQSLDQGLQFLIQYYNGEERAKGNILERFSAQQFPDLHSELNLSSLELGDSALYFCASSVRDFGSPLHFGNGTRLTVT.

This clonotype occurred many times. The chain is built from TRBV10-3 and TRBJ2-1; D is possibly TRBD1 (7 bases). This CDR3 contains 16 residues. Germline values: CDR1 ENHRY, CDR2 SYGVKD. The V gene lost 4 bases and the J gene lost 0 bases, with 13 bases spanning the gap. The CDR3 nucleotides are TGTGCCATCAGTGGGGCAGGGGGGTCCTCCTACAATGAGCAGTTCTTC. This encodes CAISGAGGSSYNEQFF.

At least ten counts were recorded for this clonotype. The chain joins TRBV10-2 to TRBJ2-3, with D possibly being TRBD1 (5 bases). V was trimmed by 3 bases and J by 8 bases, leaving 12 bases between them. CDR1 WSHSY and CDR2 SAAADI come from the germline V gene. The CDR3 is made up of 13 amino acids. The CDR3 nucleotides read TGCGCCAGCAGTGAATCGACAGAAAGTACGCAGTATTTT. Translated, it gives CASSESTESTQYF.

As regards this clonotype: At one end, the junction sequence differs from germline, possibly due to a read error. The CDR3 here is CASIDRAGTDAFF. CDR3 sequence (DNA): TGTGCCAGCATCGACAGGGCGGGCACTGACGCTTTCTTT. The rearrangement uses TRBV27 and TRBJ1-1; 7 bases agree with TRBD1. The CDR3 is 13 amino acids. Germline V gene data show CDR1 as MNHEY and CDR2 as SMNVEV (reference sequence).

The table lists this clonotype with many counts. The genes are TRBV7-2 and TRBJ1-2; D possibly corresponds to TRBD1 (5 bases). The CDR3 covers 14 residues. The V gene lost 4 bases and the J gene lost 4 bases, with 13 bases spanning the gap. The germline V gene encodes CDR1 SGHTA and CDR2 FQGNSA. The CDR3 sequence is CASSSWGGGYGYTF. As DNA, the CDR3 is TGTGCCAGCAGCTCTTGGGGCGGAGGCTATGGCTACACCTTC.

This clonotype was counted many times. The chain couples TRBV12-3 or TRBV12-4 to TRBJ2-6; D call uncertain. Between the trimmed V and J ends, which lost 6 bases and 0 bases, there was a span of 3 bases. This CDR3 spans 13 amino acids. The DNA of the CDR3 is TGTGCCAGCAGCAGCTCTGGGGCCAACGTCCTGACTTTC. Protein: CASSSSGANVLTF.

In regard to this clonotype: One end of the junction varies from germline; a read error may be responsible. The genes are TRBV6-5 and TRBJ2-3; 7 positions agree with TRBD2. This CDR3 contains 13 residues. The V gene's germline CDR1 is MNHEY and CDR2 SVGAGI. The CDR3 loop is CTSQLAGVDTQYF. The CDR3 bases are TGTACCAGTCAATTGGCGGGGGTAGATACGCAGTATTTT.

This clonotype appeared many times. This sequence joins TRBV30 and TRBJ1-1; a weak D match, TRBD1 (5 bases). Per germline, CDR1 GTSNPN and CDR2 SVGIG (reference sequence). The CDR3 extends over 13 amino acids. V was trimmed by 0 bases and J by 4 bases, leaving 9 bases between them. Here the CDR3 reads CAWSVKGITEAFF. The CDR3 nucleotides are TGTGCCTGGAGTGTCAAGGGGATCACTGAAGCTTTCTTT.

This clonotype has ten or more counts. The chain carries TRBV12-3 or TRBV12-4 and TRBJ2-1; no firm D call. The ends were cut back, 5 bases at V and 4 bases at J, with 18 bases in the middle. This CDR3 region has 16 residues. The CDR3 is CASSLSRPTSYNEQFF. CDR3 sequence (DNA): TGTGCCAGCAGTCTCTCACGACCGACTTCATACAATGAGCAGTTCTTC.